Presented here are 23 T cell receptor beta chains from one specimen sequenced in a study of naive and memory T cell subsets. The beta constant-region primer was an equimolar mix of two oligonucleotides covering TRBC1 and TRBC2. TCRdb analysed the UMI-ligation and nested PCR reads with MiXCR anew, one entry per CDR3 protein. There are tens of thousands of distinct CDR3 sequences in the sample; more than 6.5% occur only once, and about 1.6% lies in the top ten. The sample comprised central memory CD4+ T cells from blood. The receptor set was obtained from a human donor in good health.

This chain connects TRBV7-2 to TRBJ1-2; D might be TRBD1 (6 bases). The V gene's germline CDR1 is SGHTA and CDR2 FQGNSA. Trimming removed 2 bases from V and 2 bases from J, with 12 bases in between. CDR3 length: 15 amino acids. CDR3: CASSLQAGANYGYTF. In nucleotides, the CDR3 is TGTGCCAGCAGCTTACAGGCAGGGGCAAACTATGGCTACACCTTC.

This clonotype was recorded at least ten times. V gene TRBV3-1 combines with J gene TRBJ1-3, with 9 bases lining up with TRBD1. CDR3 length: 15 residues. Germline V gives CDR1 LGHDT, CDR2 YNNKEL (reference sequence). V was clipped by 4 bases and J by 4 bases; unmatched bases: 5. CDR3 bases: TGTGCCAGCAGCCGTGGACAGGGGCCGGGAAACACCATATATTTT. As protein: CASSRGQGPGNTIYF.

This clonotype has only a few counts. The rearrangement links TRBV11-2 to TRBJ2-7; D gene ambiguous. V shed 1 base and J shed 5 bases, with 15 bases lying between them. CDR3 length: 15 amino acids. Germline V lookup: CDR1 SGHAT, CDR2 FQNNGV. The CDR3 DNA is TGTGCCAGCAGCTTAGGGACCGTAGGTCCCGACGAGCAGTACTTC. It translates to CASSLGTVGPDEQYF. Combining the CDR3 with reference TRBV11-2 and TRBJ2-7 gives the whole variable domain EAGVAQSPRYKIIEKRQSVAFWCNPISGHATLYWYQQILGQGPKLLIQFQNNGVVDDSQLPKDRFSAERLKGVDSTLKIQPAKLEDSAVYLCASSLGTVGPDEQYFGPGTRLTVT.

This clonotype was seen ten or more times. The rearrangement joins TRBV15 to TRBJ1-6, with D possibly TRBD1 on 5 matching bases. V was clipped by 1 base and J by 14 bases, with 18 bases between them. This CDR3 region has 15 residues. CDR1 LNHNV and CDR2 YYDKDF come from the germline V gene (reference sequence). CDR3 nucleotide sequence: TGTGCCACCAGCAGAGGAGGGACGGGCCTGAGGGCCCTCCACTTT. Protein: CATSRGGTGLRALHF.

The chain carries TRBV15 and TRBJ2-1, with TRBD2 identical over 9 bases. This CDR3 contains 14 residues. V shed 3 bases, J shed 8 bases, and the junction held 5 bases outside the gene matches. Germline CDR1 reads LNHNV; CDR2 reads YYDKDF (reference sequence). The CDR3, as DNA: TGTGCCACCAGCAGGAACCGGACTAGCGATGAGCAGTTCTTC. Residues: CATSRNRTSDEQFF.

The table lists this clonotype with many counts. The genes are TRBV10-3 and TRBJ2-5; weak D call: TRBD2 (6 bases). V lost 4 bases to trimming and J lost 5 bases, with 17 bases between them. The CDR3 loop spans 15 amino acids. CDR1 ENHRY and CDR2 SYGVKD come from the germline V gene. Here the CDR3 reads CAISGVGGGMETQYF. CDR3 DNA: TGTGCCATCAGTGGAGTGGGCGGAGGGATGGAGACCCAGTACTTC.

This clonotype was observed at least ten times. The V and J genes are TRBV29-1 and TRBJ1-3; D unclear. CDR1 SQVTM and CDR2 ANQGSEA come from the germline V gene. This CDR3 is 13 amino acids long. Trimming took 4 bases from V and 1 from J, leaving 8 bases between them. The CDR3, as DNA: TGCAGCGTTGCCGGGAGATCTGGAAACACCATATATTTT. This codes for CSVAGRSGNTIYF.

This clonotype was seen at least ten times. The chain combines TRBV12-3 or TRBV12-4 with TRBJ2-1; TRBD2 might be the D (5 bases). CDR3 length equals 15 residues. Trimming removed 7 bases at V and 9 bases at J, with 22 bases between. Written as DNA, the CDR3 is TGTGCCAGCAATAACAGATTGGCCCCCGAGGGTGAGCAGTTCTTC. Translating it yields CASNNRLAPEGEQFF.

At least ten counts were recorded for this clonotype. This rearrangement joins TRBV2 to TRBJ2-3, with unresolved D. V was cut by 6 bases and J by 8 bases, with 15 bases left in between. CDR3 length: 13 residues. The germline gives CDR1 SNHLY, CDR2 FYNNEI. As DNA, the CDR3 is TGTGCCAGCAGCCCCGGATCCCGGTCTACGCAGTATTTT. Translated, it gives CASSPGSRSTQYF. Together with reference TRBV2 and TRBJ2-3, the CDR3 gives the full variable domain: EPEVTQTPSHQVTQMGQEVILRCVPISNHLYFYWYRQILGQKVEFLVSFYNNEISEKSEIFDDQFSVERPDGSNFTLKIRSTKLEDSAMYFCASSPGSRSTQYFGPGTRLTVL.

This clonotype appeared many times. The CDR3 protein is CASSSPRRADTQYF. The CDR3, as DNA: TGTGCCAGCAGCTCCCCTCGGCGAGCAGATACGCAGTATTTT. The J gene is TRBJ2-3, the V gene TRBV11-2; unclear D gene. The ends were cut back, 4 bases at V and 4 bases at J, with 12 bases in the middle. The CDR3 length is 14 residues. Germline CDR1 is SGHAT and CDR2 is FQNNGV.

The sample holds many counts of this clonotype. This chain connects TRBV6-5 to TRBJ1-5, with TRBD1 matching over 7 bases. V gave up 8 bases and J gave up 6 bases; unmatched junction bases: 10. From germline, CDR1 is MNHEY and CDR2 SVGAGI. The CDR3 loop spans 14 amino acids. The CDR3 loop is CASSRDRDGQPQHF. The CDR3 DNA sequence: TGTGCCAGCTCCCGTGACAGGGACGGTCAGCCCCAGCATTTT.

The J gene is TRBJ1-3, the V gene TRBV12-3 or TRBV12-4, with D unresolved. The CDR3 is 16 residues long. V was shortened by 5 bases and J by 0 bases, with 14 bases between the two germline ends. The CDR3 DNA is TGTGCCAGCAGTCCGCTGGGCGGCCGCTCTGGAAACACCATATATTTT. Translated: CASSPLGGRSGNTIYF.

The chain is built from TRBV7-2 and TRBJ1-1; D possibly corresponds to TRBD1 (5 bases). Germline V CDR1 and CDR2: SGHTA, FQGNSA. This CDR3 is 16 amino acids long. V lost 4 bases and J lost 6, with 21 bases in between. CDR3 coding DNA: TGTGCCAGCAGCTCACCCGGGCAGGGAGTTTTGGCTGAAGCTTTCTTT. Translation: CASSSPGQGVLAEAFF.

There are a few counts of this clonotype. The V gene is TRBV12-3 or TRBV12-4, the J gene TRBJ1-5; 9 bases are shared with TRBD1. The CDR3 totals 17 residues. V lost 5 bases and J lost 6; bases outside the gene matches: 14. Here the CDR3 DNA reads TGTGCCAGCAGTCCGTCACCCGGGACAGGGAGCCGTCAGCCCCAGCATTTT. This sequence encodes CASSPSPGTGSRQPQHF.

The chain carries TRBV12-3 or TRBV12-4 and TRBJ1-5; a possible D gene is TRBD1 (6 bases). The CDR3 sequence is 13 residues long. Trimming cost V 6 bases and J 3 bases, with 9 bases left between them. The CDR3 here is CASSRQVNQPQHF. The CDR3 nucleotides are TGTGCCAGCAGCCGACAGGTCAATCAGCCCCAGCATTTT.

This clonotype was picked up a small number of times. The chain is built from TRBV20-1 and TRBJ1-2; D perhaps matches TRBD1 (5 bases). Germline V gene sequence: CDR1 DFQATT, CDR2 SNEGSKA (reference sequence). The V end lost 0 bases, the J end lost 2 bases, and 28 bases lay between the germline ends. This CDR3 contains 20 residues. Here the CDR3 reads CSARDYFLGGGGYKNYGYTF. The DNA for the CDR3 is TGCAGTGCTAGAGATTACTTTTTAGGTGGTGGGGGATATAAGAACTATGGCTACACCTTC.

Many counts were recorded for this clonotype. This chain connects TRBV12-3 or TRBV12-4 to TRBJ1-1; D gene ambiguous. V shed 6 bases and J shed 0 bases, with 20 bases lying between them. CDR3 size: 17 residues. The CDR3 sequence: CASRQTLGASMNTEAFF. The CDR3 coding sequence is TGTGCCAGCAGACAAACTTTAGGCGCCTCCATGAACACTGAAGCTTTCTTT.

The chain couples TRBV3-1 to TRBJ1-4; no clear D gene. This CDR3 region has 13 residues. Germline values: CDR1 LGHDT, CDR2 YNNKEL (reference sequence). Trimming left V 1 base short and J 7 bases short, with 7 bases between. For the CDR3, the DNA is TGTGCCAGCAGCCAAGGCGTGGGTGAAAAACTGTTTTTT. Its protein is CASSQGVGEKLFF. The complete variable domain, with remaining parts taken from reference TRBV3-1 and TRBJ1-4, reads DTAVSQTPKYLVTQMGNDKSIKCEQNLGHDTMYWYKQDSKKFLKIMFSYNNKELIINETVPNRFSPKSPDKAHLNLHINSLELGDSAVYFCASSQGVGEKLFFGSGTQLSVL.

This clonotype has ten or more counts. The rearrangement joins TRBV27 to TRBJ1-1; D is unresolved. The V and J ends lost 4 bases and 9 bases respectively, with 12 bases between them. This CDR3 is built from 12 residues. The germline gives CDR1 MNHEY, CDR2 SMNVEV (reference sequence). The CDR3 DNA follows: TGTGCCAGCAGTTCCGCCCGCTCCCAAGCTTTCTTT. It codes for CASSSARSQAFF.

This clonotype was detected many times. The chain is built from TRBV28 and TRBJ1-5, with a tentative D call TRBD1 (5 bases). CDR3 length: 13 amino acids. Germline CDR1 MDHEN, CDR2 SYDVKM. Trimming removed 6 bases at V and 3 bases at J, with 9 bases between. The CDR3 loop is CASRGPYNQPQHF. The CDR3 DNA is TGTGCCAGCAGGGGACCCTACAATCAGCCCCAGCATTTT. Complete variable domain (other parts from reference TRBV28 and TRBJ1-5): DVKVTQSSRYLVKRTGEKVFLECVQDMDHENMFWYRQDPGLGLRLIYFSYDVKMKEKGDIPEGYSVSREKKERFSLILESASTNQTSMYLCASRGPYNQPQHFGDGTRLSIL.

This clonotype was observed many times. CDR3 in amino acids: CATSESTASWPYEQYF. In DNA form, the CDR3 reads TGTGCCACCAGTGAGTCGACAGCCAGTTGGCCCTACGAGCAGTACTTC. The rearrangement uses TRBV24-1 and TRBJ2-7; maybe TRBD1 (5 bases). Trimming pared 4 bases from V and 2 bases from J, leaving 17 bases between. The germline gives CDR1 KGHDR, CDR2 SFDVKD. This CDR3 is 16 amino acids long.

Relative to its sample, this clonotype is medium-sized (0.01 to 0.1%). The chain couples TRBV7-2 to TRBJ1-4; D uncertain. CDR3 length equals 13 residues. Germline lookup yields CDR1 SGHTA and CDR2 FQGNSA. V was pared by 5 bases and J by 5 bases, with 9 bases between. The CDR3 DNA reads as TGTGCCAGCAGCATCGGACCCAATGAAAAACTGTTTTTT. Translating gives CASSIGPNEKLFF.

The genes are TRBV10-3 and TRBJ2-3; tentatively, D is TRBD1 or TRBD2 (5 bases each). The CDR3 runs to 15 residues. The V end was cut by 3 bases, the J end by 3 bases, with 13 bases between. Germline V gives CDR1 ENHRY, CDR2 SYGVKD. This CDR3 is CAISDPGQVTDTQYF. CDR3 sequence (DNA): TGTGCCATCAGTGACCCGGGGCAGGTAACAGATACGCAGTATTTT.